This TCR beta chain was profiled in a study of shared clonotypes between healthy human individuals. CDR1 is SGHRS and CDR2 is YFSETQ in the germline V gene. Between the trimmed V and J ends, which lost 4 bases and 1 base, there was a span of 8 bases. The CDR3 sequence is 13 residues long. Sequencing was performed with immunoSEQ multiplex PCR; in TCRdb, only in-frame clones are kept and a portion is missing. The table shows around 990,000 clones, with approximately 80% occurring only once. Concerning this clone: This specimen includes other DNA sequences encoding the same CDR3.

This chain joins TRBV5-1 and TRBJ1-1; D unresolved. The sample consisted of memory CD4+ T cells from PBMCs. Subset reported: CD45RA-negative fraction. The receptor was isolated from a man between 18 and 29 years old in good health. Some clones in this sample may be carry-over from other donors' samples. This CDR3 is CASSETQNTEAFF. DNA for the CDR3: TGCGCCAGCAGCGAAACTCAGAACACTGAAGCTTTCTTT.